This TCR beta chain was retrieved from a study of cytomegalovirus exposure and HLA in healthy donors. As for the study in general: Early on, a data release was issued that held tens of millions of unique TCRs from HLA-typed donors.

Concerning this clone itself: Its target is not known.

Amplification used 60 Vbeta primers and 13 Jbeta primers. This table comes from immunoSEQ multiplex PCR, and its TCRdb copy is limited to in-frame clones, with some not included. The data contain around 180,000 clones, approximately 80% of them singletons. CDR3 length: 19 amino acids. Germline V gene lookup returns CDR1 SGDLS and CDR2 YYNGEE. Unmatched junction bases numbered 13, after V lost 0 bases and J lost 5 bases. Findings and limits, study-wide: Some segments of the V type, notably TRBV6-2 and TRBV6-3, were excluded as indistinguishable.

The rearrangement joins TRBV9 to TRBJ2-2; 10 bases are shared with TRBD2. The TCR sequence derives from a male donor in good health and CMV-seronegative. Sequencing used PBMCs. Written as DNA, the CDR3 is TGTGCCAGCAGCGTAGCTACGACCGCCCCGGGACTAGCGACCGGGGAGCTGTTTTTT. Translated, it gives CASSVATTAPGLATGELFF.